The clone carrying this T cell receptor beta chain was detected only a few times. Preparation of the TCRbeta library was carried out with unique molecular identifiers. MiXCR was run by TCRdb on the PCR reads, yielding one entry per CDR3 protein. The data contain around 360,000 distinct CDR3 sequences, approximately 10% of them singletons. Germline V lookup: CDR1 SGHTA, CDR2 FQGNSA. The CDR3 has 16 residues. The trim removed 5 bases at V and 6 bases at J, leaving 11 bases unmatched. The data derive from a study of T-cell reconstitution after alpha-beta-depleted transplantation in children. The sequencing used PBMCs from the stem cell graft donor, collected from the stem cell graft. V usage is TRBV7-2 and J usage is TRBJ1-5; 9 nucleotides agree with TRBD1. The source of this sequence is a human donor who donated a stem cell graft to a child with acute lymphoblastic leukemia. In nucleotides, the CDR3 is TGTGCCAGCAGCGTCCTAGTGGGACAGGGATCTCAGCCCCAGCATTTT. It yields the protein CASSVLVGQGSQPQHF.